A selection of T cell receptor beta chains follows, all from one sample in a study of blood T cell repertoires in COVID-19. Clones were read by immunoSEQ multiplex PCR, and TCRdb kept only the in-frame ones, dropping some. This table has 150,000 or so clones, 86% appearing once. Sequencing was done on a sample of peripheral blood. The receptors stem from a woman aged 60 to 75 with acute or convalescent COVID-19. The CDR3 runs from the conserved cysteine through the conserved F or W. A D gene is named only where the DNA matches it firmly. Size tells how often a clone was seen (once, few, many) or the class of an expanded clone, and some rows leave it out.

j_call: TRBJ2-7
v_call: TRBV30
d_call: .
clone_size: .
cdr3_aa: CAWRKSAAYEQYF
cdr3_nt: TGTGCCTGGAGGAAGTCCGCAGCCTACGAGCAGTACTTC

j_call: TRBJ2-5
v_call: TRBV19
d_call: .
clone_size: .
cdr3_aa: CASSIGLAYQETQYF
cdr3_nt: TGTGCCAGTAGTATAGGTCTAGCTTACCAAGAGACCCAGTACTTC

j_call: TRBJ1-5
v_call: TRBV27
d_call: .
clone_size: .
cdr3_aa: CASSLEGRNQPQHF
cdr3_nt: TGTGCCAGCAGTTTAGAGGGTAGGAATCAGCCCCAGCATTTT

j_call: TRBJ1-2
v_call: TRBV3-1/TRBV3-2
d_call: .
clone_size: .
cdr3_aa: CASSHDRDTENGYTF
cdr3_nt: TGTGCCAGCAGCCACGATAGGGACACCGAAAATGGCTACACCTTC

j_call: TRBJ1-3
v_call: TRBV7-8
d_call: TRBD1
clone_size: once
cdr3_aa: CASSSKRDRSSGNTIYF
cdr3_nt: TGTGCCAGCAGCTCGAAACGGGACAGGAGCTCTGGAAACACCATATATTTT

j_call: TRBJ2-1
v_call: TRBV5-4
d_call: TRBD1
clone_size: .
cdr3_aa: CASSSRTGQGQFF
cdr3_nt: TGTGCCAGCAGCTCGCGCACGGGACAGGGGCAGTTCTTC

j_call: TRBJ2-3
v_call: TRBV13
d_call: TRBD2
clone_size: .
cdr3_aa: CASSLWGELAGPRTDTQYF
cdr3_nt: TGTGCCAGCAGCTTATGGGGGGAACTAGCGGGGCCCCGCACAGATACGCAGTATTTT

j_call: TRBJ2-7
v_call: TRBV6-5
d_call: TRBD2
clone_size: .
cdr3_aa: CASTASGGYYEQYF
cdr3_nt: TGTGCCAGCACTGCTAGCGGGGGATACTACGAGCAGTACTTC

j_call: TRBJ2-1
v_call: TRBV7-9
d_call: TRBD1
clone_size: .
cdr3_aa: CASSWDRVSYNEQFF
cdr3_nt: TGTGCCAGCAGTTGGGACAGGGTCTCCTACAATGAGCAGTTCTTC

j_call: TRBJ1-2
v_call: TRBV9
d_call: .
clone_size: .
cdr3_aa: CASSVDPSRSPGGYTF
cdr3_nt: TGTGCCAGCAGCGTAGATCCCTCCAGGAGCCCGGGAGGCTACACCTTC

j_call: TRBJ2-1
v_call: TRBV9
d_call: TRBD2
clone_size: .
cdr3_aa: CASSILAGGPNEQFF
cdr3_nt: TGTGCCAGCAGTATACTAGCGGGGGGGCCCAATGAGCAGTTCTTC

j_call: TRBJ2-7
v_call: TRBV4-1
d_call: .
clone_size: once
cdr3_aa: CASSQGTFSSYEQYF
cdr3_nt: TGCGCCAGCAGCCAGGGGACATTCAGCTCCTACGAGCAGTACTTC

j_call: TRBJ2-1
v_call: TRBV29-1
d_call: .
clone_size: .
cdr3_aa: CSVRRTGNEQFF
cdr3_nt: TGCAGCGTTCGGCGCACGGGCAATGAGCAGTTCTTC

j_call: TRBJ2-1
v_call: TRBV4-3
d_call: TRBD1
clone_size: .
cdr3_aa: CASSIRTGPYEQFF
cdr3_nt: TGCGCCAGCAGCATACGGACAGGCCCCTATGAGCAGTTCTTC

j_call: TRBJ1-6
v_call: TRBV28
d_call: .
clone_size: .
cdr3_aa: CASSPGGNSPLHF
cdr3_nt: TGTGCCAGCAGCCCAGGAGGGAATTCACCCCTCCACTTT

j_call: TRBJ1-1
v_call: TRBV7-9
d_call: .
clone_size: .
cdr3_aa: CASSSLTEAFF
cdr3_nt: TGTGCCAGCAGCTCACTCACTGAAGCTTTCTTT

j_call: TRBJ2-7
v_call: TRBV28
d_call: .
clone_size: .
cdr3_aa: CASSRLDSSYEQYF
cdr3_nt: TGTGCCAGCAGTCGCCTGGACAGTTCCTACGAGCAGTACTTC

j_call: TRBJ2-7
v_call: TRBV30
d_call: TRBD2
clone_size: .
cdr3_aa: CAWSVPASGDSSYEQYF
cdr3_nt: TGTGCCTGGAGTGTACCGGCTAGCGGGGACAGCTCCTACGAGCAGTACTTC

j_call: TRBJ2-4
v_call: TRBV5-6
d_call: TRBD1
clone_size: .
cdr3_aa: CASSWNQGDKNIQYF
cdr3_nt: TGTGCCAGCAGCTGGAATCAGGGGGACAAAAACATTCAGTACTTC

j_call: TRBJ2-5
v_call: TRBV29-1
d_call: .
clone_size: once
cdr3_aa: CSVSSQGGETQYF
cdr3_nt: TGCAGCGTTTCTAGTCAGGGGGGAGAGACCCAGTACTTC

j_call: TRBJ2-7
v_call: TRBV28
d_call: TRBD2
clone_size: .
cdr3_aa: CASSRSRPGLASSRIYEQYF
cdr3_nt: TGTGCCAGCAGCCGTTCTCGACCGGGACTAGCGTCCTCTCGGATCTACGAGCAGTACTTC

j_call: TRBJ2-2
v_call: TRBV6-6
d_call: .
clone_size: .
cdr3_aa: CAGKRDTNTGELFF
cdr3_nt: TGTGCCGGGAAGCGGGACACTAACACCGGGGAGCTGTTTTTT

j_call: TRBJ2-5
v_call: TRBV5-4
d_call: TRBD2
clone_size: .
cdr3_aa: CASSLYLTSGFQETQYF
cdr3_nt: TGTGCCAGCAGCTTGTATTTGACTAGCGGTTTCCAAGAGACCCAGTACTTC

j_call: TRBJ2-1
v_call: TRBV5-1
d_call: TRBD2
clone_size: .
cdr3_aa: CASSLTAGTPYNEQFF
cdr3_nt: TGCGCCAGCAGCTTGACAGCGGGAACACCCTACAATGAGCAGTTCTTC

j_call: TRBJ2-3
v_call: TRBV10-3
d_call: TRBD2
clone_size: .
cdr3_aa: CAISGLAGSPTDTQYF
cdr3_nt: TGTGCCATCAGTGGACTAGCGGGGAGTCCCACAGATACGCAGTATTTT

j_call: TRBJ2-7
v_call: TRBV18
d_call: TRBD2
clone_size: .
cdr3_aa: CASSPRTSGTEGEQYF
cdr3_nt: TGTGCCAGCTCACCAAGGACTAGCGGGACGGAGGGCGAGCAGTACTTC

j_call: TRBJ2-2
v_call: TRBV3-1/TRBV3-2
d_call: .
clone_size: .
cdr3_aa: CASSQERWTGELFF
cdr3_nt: TGTGCCAGCAGCCAAGAGAGGTGGACCGGGGAGCTGTTTTTT

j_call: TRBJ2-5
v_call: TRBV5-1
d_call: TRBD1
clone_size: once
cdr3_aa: CASSSWDRERETQYF
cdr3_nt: TGCGCCAGCAGCTCATGGGACAGGGAGAGAGAGACCCAGTACTTC

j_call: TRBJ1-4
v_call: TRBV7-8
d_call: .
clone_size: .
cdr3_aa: CASSFGQPNEKLFF
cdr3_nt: TGTGCCAGCAGCTTCGGACAGCCGAATGAAAAACTGTTTTTT

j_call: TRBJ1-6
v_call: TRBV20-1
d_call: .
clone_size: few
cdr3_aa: CSASPREGLHF
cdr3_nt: TGCAGTGCTAGCCCCAGGGAAGGCCTCCACTTT

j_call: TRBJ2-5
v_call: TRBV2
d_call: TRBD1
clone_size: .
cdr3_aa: CAGGQGAEKTQYF
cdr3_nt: TGTGCCGGAGGACAGGGGGCCGAGAAGACCCAGTACTTC

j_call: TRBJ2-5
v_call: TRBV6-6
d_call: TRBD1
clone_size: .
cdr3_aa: CASSLQGSQETQYF
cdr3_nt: TGTGCCAGCAGCCTACAGGGGAGTCAAGAGACCCAGTACTTC

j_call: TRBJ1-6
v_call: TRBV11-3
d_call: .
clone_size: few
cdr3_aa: CASSLALSGAGIPPLHF
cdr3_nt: TGTGCCAGCAGCTTAGCCTTATCGGGCGCCGGGATTCCACCCCTCCACTTT

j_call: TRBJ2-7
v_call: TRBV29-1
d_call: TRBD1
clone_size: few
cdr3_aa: CSVRDSYEQYF
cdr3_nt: TGCAGCGTAAGGGACAGCTACGAGCAGTACTTC

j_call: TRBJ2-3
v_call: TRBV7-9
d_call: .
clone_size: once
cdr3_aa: CASKETIDTQYF
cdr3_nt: TGTGCCAGCAAGGAGACTATAGATACGCAGTATTTT

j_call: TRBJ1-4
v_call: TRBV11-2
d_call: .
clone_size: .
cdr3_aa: CASRPISGSPTNEKLFF
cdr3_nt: TGTGCCAGCAGACCCATTTCAGGTTCTCCAACTAATGAAAAACTGTTTTTT

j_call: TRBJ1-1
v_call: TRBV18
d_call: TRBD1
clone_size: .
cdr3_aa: CASSLRTGGNTEAFF
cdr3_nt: TGTGCCAGCTCACTACGGACAGGGGGGAACACTGAAGCTTTCTTT

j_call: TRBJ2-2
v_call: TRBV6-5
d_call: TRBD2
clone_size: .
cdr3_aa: CASSFGSRGGFGELFF
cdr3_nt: TGTGCCAGCAGTTTCGGGTCTCGCGGGGGGTTCGGGGAGCTGTTTTTT

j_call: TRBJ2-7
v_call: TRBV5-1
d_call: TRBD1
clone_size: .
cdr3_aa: CASSLRRQGFASYEQYF
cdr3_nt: TGCGCCAGCAGCTTGAGGCGACAGGGTTTCGCCTCCTACGAGCAGTACTTC

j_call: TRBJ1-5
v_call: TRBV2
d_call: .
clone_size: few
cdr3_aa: CASSAEVQGNQPQHF
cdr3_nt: TGTGCCAGCAGTGCCGAAGTTCAGGGCAATCAGCCCCAGCATTTT

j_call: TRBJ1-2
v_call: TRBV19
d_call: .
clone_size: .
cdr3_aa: CASSMGGVSNYGYTF
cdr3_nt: TGTGCCAGTAGTATGGGGGGAGTCTCTAACTATGGCTACACCTTC

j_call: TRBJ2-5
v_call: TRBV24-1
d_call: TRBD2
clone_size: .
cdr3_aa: CATSDPGLEVTQYF
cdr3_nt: TGTGCCACCAGTGATCCGGGACTAGAGGTGACCCAGTACTTC

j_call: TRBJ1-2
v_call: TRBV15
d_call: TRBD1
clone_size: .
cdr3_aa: CATSSNRGGYGYTF
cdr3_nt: TGTGCCACCAGCAGCAACAGGGGGGGCTATGGCTACACCTTC

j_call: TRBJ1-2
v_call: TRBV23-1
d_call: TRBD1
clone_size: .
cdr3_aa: CASSQSLGHRGRRDRNNYGYTF
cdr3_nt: TGCGCCAGCAGTCAATCCCTCGGCCACAGGGGGCGCAGGGATCGAAATAACTATGGCTACACCTTC